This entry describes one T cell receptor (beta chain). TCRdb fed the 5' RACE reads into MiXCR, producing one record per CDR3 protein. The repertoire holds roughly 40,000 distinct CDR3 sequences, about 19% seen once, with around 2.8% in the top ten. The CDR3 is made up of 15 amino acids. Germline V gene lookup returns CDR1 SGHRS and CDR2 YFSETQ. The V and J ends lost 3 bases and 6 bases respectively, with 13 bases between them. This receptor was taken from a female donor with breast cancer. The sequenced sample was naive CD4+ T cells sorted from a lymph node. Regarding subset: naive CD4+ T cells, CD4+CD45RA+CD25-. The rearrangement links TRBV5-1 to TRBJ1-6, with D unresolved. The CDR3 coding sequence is TGCGCCAGCAGCTCGGACCCCGGTGGTAATTCACCCCTCCACTTT. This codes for CASSSDPGGNSPLHF.